The 15 T cell receptor beta chains below were found in one sample sequenced in a study of blood T cell repertoires in COVID-19. Sequenced by immunoSEQ multiplex PCR; TCRdb stores in-frame clones only, minus some. The sample includes about 190,000 clones, around 89% seen only once; the top ten take 4% to 5.5%. Source material: peripheral blood. The receptors derive from a human donor in a cohort sampled during active COVID-19.

The V gene is TRBV10-3, the J gene TRBJ2-1; TRBD2 matches 10 bases. V trimming: 7 bases; J trimming: 7 bases; junction bases outside the gene matches: 10. The germline V gene has CDR1 ENHRY and CDR2 SYGVKD. This CDR3 has 15 amino acids. The CDR3 is CAITDSLAGGNEQFF. CDR3 coding DNA: TGTGCCATCACCGACTCCTTAGCGGGAGGAAATGAGCAGTTCTTC.

The V and J genes are TRBV4-3 and TRBJ1-2; TRBD1 matches at 8 bases. From germline, CDR1 is LGHNA and CDR2 YSLEER. There are 14 residues in the CDR3. Trimming at V came to 1 base and at J to 7 bases, leaving 5 bases not matched to a gene. The CDR3 bases are TGCGCCAGCAGCCAAGTAGGACAGGGCTTTGGCTACACCTTC. Protein: CASSQVGQGFGYTF.

This clone was seen only once. The V and J genes are TRBV7-2 and TRBJ1-2; TRBD1 matches 8 bases. V dropped 2 bases and J dropped 4; count of bases not matched to a gene: 6. There are 15 residues in the CDR3. Per the germline V gene, CDR1 is SGHTA and CDR2 is FQGNSA. The chain's CDR3 is CASSLRQGAGYGYTF. The CDR3 DNA follows: TGTGCCAGCAGCTTAAGGCAGGGGGCCGGCTATGGCTACACCTTC.

Only a few counts were recorded for this clone. The chain has TRBV5-1 and TRBJ2-2; D remains ambiguous. The ends were cut back, 4 bases at V and 8 bases at J, with 12 bases in the middle. This CDR3 is 13 amino acids long. Germline lookup yields CDR1 SGHRS and CDR2 YFSETQ. The chain's CDR3 is CASSPAALGELFF. CDR3 sequence (DNA): TGCGCCAGCAGCCCCGCCGCGCTGGGGGAGCTGTTTTTT.

There are a few counts of this clone. The chain links TRBV7-2 to TRBJ1-3; D is ambiguous. Between the trimmed V and J ends, which lost 0 bases and 0 bases, there was a span of 9 bases. CDR1 SGHTA and CDR2 FQGNSA come from the germline V gene. The CDR3 extends over 16 amino acids. The chain's CDR3 is CASSLAAGFSGNTIYF. The CDR3 bases are TGTGCCAGCAGCTTAGCGGCGGGCTTCTCTGGAAACACCATATATTTT.

V gene TRBV18 combines with J gene TRBJ2-1; 8 bases are shared with TRBD1. V lost 3 bases, J lost 8 bases, and 6 bases stayed unmatched. CDR1 and CDR2 (germline): KGHSH, LQKENI. The CDR3 extends over 14 amino acids. CDR3 loop: CASSPSTGEYEQFF. CDR3 coding DNA: TGTGCCAGCTCACCGTCGACAGGGGAGTATGAGCAGTTCTTC. Based on the CDR3 plus reference TRBV18 and TRBJ2-1, the full variable domain is NAGVMQNPRHLVRRRGQEARLRCSPMKGHSHVYWYRQLPEEGLKFMVYLQKENIIDESGMPKERFSAEFPKEGPSILRIQQVVRGDSAAYFCASSPSTGEYEQFFGPGTRLTVL.

This chain links TRBV7-2 with TRBJ1-5, with D possibly being TRBD1 (5 bases). CDR1 and CDR2 from the germline V gene are SGHTA and FQGNSA. Trimming stripped 5 bases from V and 10 bases from J, with 15 bases between. The CDR3 is made up of 13 amino acids. The chain's CDR3 is CASSVYSGRPQHF. CDR3 in DNA: TGTGCCAGCAGCGTATATTCAGGGCGTCCCCAGCATTTT.

The rearrangement uses TRBV6-2 or TRBV6-3 and TRBJ1-5; D remains ambiguous. This CDR3 has 14 residues. V lost 2 bases to trimming and J lost 6 bases, with 11 bases between them. Germline V gene lookup returns CDR1 MNHEY and CDR2 SVGEGT. The CDR3 loop reads CASSYTGSLQPQHF. In DNA form, the CDR3 reads TGTGCCAGCAGTTACACCGGGTCCCTTCAGCCCCAGCATTTT.

The CDR3 coding sequence is TGTGCCAGCAGCTTGTTCACAATAGCACATCATACGCAGTATTTT. It translates to CASSLFTIAHHTQYF. This rearrangement joins TRBV7-9 to TRBJ2-3; D unresolved. V was pared by 3 bases and J by 7 bases, with 17 bases between. CDR1 SEHNR and CDR2 FQNEAQ come from the germline V gene (reference sequence). This CDR3 comprises 15 residues. The full variable domain, with the rest looked up from reference TRBV7-9 and TRBJ2-3, is DTGVSQNPRHKITKRGQNVTFRCDPISEHNRLYWYRQTLGQGPEFLTYFQNEAQLEKSRLLSDRFSAERPKGSFSTLEIQRTEQGDSAMYLCASSLFTIAHHTQYFGPGTRLTVL.

The chain recombines TRBV2 with TRBJ2-2; D is perhaps TRBD1 (6 bases). The CDR3 extends over 15 amino acids. Germline V lookup: CDR1 SNHLY, CDR2 FYNNEI. Deletions cut 4 bases from V and 7 bases from J, with 16 bases between. The CDR3 region has the DNA TGTGCCAGCAGTGGGAAACAGGGCCGGATCGGGGAGCTGTTTTTT. Encoded protein: CASSGKQGRIGELFF.

The chain uses TRBV27 and TRBJ1-1, with 7 bases that match TRBD1. J lost 8 bases, V lost 3 bases, and 9 bases had no gene match. This CDR3 contains 14 residues. Germline CDR1 MNHEY, CDR2 SMNVEV (reference sequence). The CDR3 region has the DNA TGTGCCAGCAGTTTGAATAGACAGGGTGTAGAAGCTTTCTTT. Translated: CASSLNRQGVEAFF.

The chain has TRBV29-1 and TRBJ1-3, with TRBD1 as a possible D gene (6 bases). The CDR3 is 12 amino acids. The V gene's germline CDR1 is SQVTM and CDR2 ANQGSEA. V was pared by 7 bases and J by 0 bases, with 7 bases between. Written as DNA, the CDR3 is TGCAGCGCACAGGGCTCTGGAAACACCATATATTTT. Translated: CSAQGSGNTIYF.

The chain carries TRBV30 and TRBJ2-2, with D perhaps matching TRBD1 (6 bases). The V gene's germline CDR1 is GTSNPN and CDR2 SVGIG (reference sequence). The V end was cut by 2 bases, the J end by 4 bases, with 14 bases between. The CDR3 consists of 15 residues. The CDR3 protein is CAWSKKTGATGELFF. The CDR3 DNA follows: TGTGCCTGGAGTAAGAAGACAGGTGCCACCGGGGAGCTGTTTTTT.

The J gene is TRBJ1-2, the V gene TRBV9; TRBD1 aligns across 8 bases. Germline trimming cut 5 bases from V and 2 bases from J; bases unmatched to any gene: 5. This CDR3 spans 14 amino acids. CDR1 and CDR2 (germline): SGDLS, YYNGEE. CDR3 residues: CASRGQGGNYGYTF. CDR3 nucleotide sequence: TGTGCCAGCAGAGGACAGGGTGGAAACTATGGCTACACCTTC.

The chain carries TRBV10-3 and TRBJ2-5, with D perhaps matching TRBD1 (5 bases). The CDR3 is made up of 12 amino acids. The V end was cut by 2 bases, the J end by 5 bases, with 6 bases between. Germline assignment: CDR1 ENHRY and CDR2 SYGVKD. The CDR3 DNA is TGTGCCATCAGTGAGAACAGGGAGACCCAGTACTTC. Residues: CAISENRETQYF.